The rows below give T cell receptor beta chains drawn from one sample of a study of post-analysis software for immune sequencing data. TCRdb re-called the PCR reads with MiXCR, one entry per CDR3 protein. The sample holds roughly 170,000 distinct CDR3 sequences, 30% seen once. Sample: blood. The receptors shown here come from a girl aged 10 to 17 with multiple sclerosis. Each CDR3 is given with its conserved first and last residue. The order of the fields is V gene, CDR3 protein.

>TRBV27
CASGHQPQHF
>TRBV13
CASNQGGAYGYTF
>TRBV3-1
CASSQEMWASGRGSYEQYF
>TRBV27
CAGSSLGQGEETQYF
>TRBV25-1
CASSDNPPRGSGRAVNEQFF
>TRBV2
CASSIRGQYGYTF
>TRBV7-2
CASSLDVGSSYNEQFF
>TRBV20-1
CSAPTASSLTHEQYF
>TRBV5-1
CASSFGQGRVYKQYF
>TRBV7-9
CASSPFRGATDTQYF
>TRBV11-2
CASSFGRGEANEKLFF
>TRBV5-1
CASSLVVSSDTQYF
>TRBV28
CASRWDLNTGELFF
>TRBV12-3/TRBV12-4
CARGGTGVGETQYF
>TRBV12-3/TRBV12-4
CASSPPGVGYAGYTF
>TRBV10-3
CAIRTSATSYEQYF